One TCR beta chain is described in this entry. The data derive from a study of blood T cell repertoires in COVID-19. Study in general: Acute-phase and convalescent COVID-19 samples originated in the United States, Italy and Spain. Nucleic acid was either cDNA or gDNA, and it came from T cells, B-cell-depleted T cells, or PBMCs.

The J segment lost 8 bases and the V segment lost 7 bases, leaving 8 bases of the junction unmatched. Germline V lookup: CDR1 SNHLY, CDR2 FYNNEI. This CDR3 contains 13 residues. Under the authors' procedure: Estimation of nucleated cell counts relied on the amplification of reference gene primers. The protocol was immunoSEQ multiplex PCR, while the TCRdb copy is restricted to in-frame clones and leaves out a portion. The V and J calls and clone size are taken from that table; D and trimming were inferred from the DNA. The sample includes over 120,000 clones, 84% of them seen just once. The J gene is TRBJ1-2, the V gene TRBV2, with 9 bases that match TRBD1. The sample taken for sequencing was peripheral blood. The receptor was derived from a human donor in a cohort sampled during active COVID-19. The CDR3 sequence is CASTLGTGNGYTF. For the CDR3, the DNA is TGTGCCAGCACCCTGGGGACAGGGAACGGCTACACCTTC.